The present TCR beta chain was sequenced within a study of cytomegalovirus exposure and HLA in healthy donors. Broader study findings: A later analysis linked a missense DCLRE1C variant to TCR beta V- and J-gene trimming. In an earlier analysis, about 87% or about 30%: the productive usage of most TCR beta V segments. Cytomegalovirus association was assigned to approximately 160 TCR beta chains. According to a later analysis, donors in an Asian-associated ancestry cluster reportedly had fewer N-insertions than the 666-donor mean.

Regarding this clone: Its specificity is not known.

The CDR3 runs to 13 residues. The germline V gene has CDR1 SGHAT and CDR2 FQNNGV. Trimming shortened V by 5 bases and J by 6 bases, and 11 bases separated the two germline ends. The PCR made use of 60 Vbeta and 13 Jbeta primers. Only in-frame clones appear in the TCRdb table, and some are missing; sequencing was by immunoSEQ multiplex PCR. The sample totals approximately 120,000 clones. Sequencing was performed on PBMCs. The sequence derives from a man aged 18 to 30 in good health and CMV-seronegative. The chain recombines TRBV11-2 with TRBJ1-5; D unclear. The CDR3 coding sequence is TGTGCCAGCAGCCGCGGCGGTGGTCAGCCCCAGCATTTT. Encoded protein: CASSRGGGQPQHF.